A selection of T cell receptor beta chains follows, all from one sample in a study of blood T cells in healthy people across ages. Each CDR3 protein gets one entry after TCRdb re-called the 5' RACE reads with MiXCR. Of roughly 800,000 distinct CDR3 sequences listed, over 45% were seen once; the top ten hold over 20%. Sequenced material: blood. The source of these receptors is a man under 40 in good health. CDR3s include the opening cysteine and the closing phenylalanine or tryptophan. The D gene is left open where the match is weak. Only some rows state a clone size, as once, few, many or a class for expanded clones.

>TRBD2|TRBJ2-1|TRBV4-3|-|16
CASSQDRTSGHNEQFF
TGCGCCAGCAGCCAAGATCGGACTAGCGGGCACAATGAGCAGTTCTTC
>-|TRBJ2-1|TRBV4-2|-|14
CASSQDAAYNEQFF
TGTGCCAGCAGCCAAGATGCGGCTTACAATGAGCAGTTCTTC
>-|TRBJ1-2|TRBV16|-|15
CASSQGRETNYGYTF
TGTGCCAGCAGCCAAGGGAGGGAGACAAACTATGGCTACACCTTC
>TRBD2|TRBJ2-7|TRBV4-3|-|15
CASSQDARGSFSKYF
TGCGCCAGCAGTCAAGACGCTCGCGGGAGCTTCTCGAAGTACTTC
>TRBD2|TRBJ2-7|TRBV10-3|-|15
CAISDLSGSSWEQYF
TGTGCCATCAGTGACCTGAGCGGGAGCTCCTGGGAGCAGTACTTC
>-|TRBJ2-1|TRBV27|few|12
CASSFGYHEQFF
TGTGCCAGCAGTTTCGGGTACCATGAGCAGTTCTTC
>TRBD2|TRBJ2-1|TRBV28|few|15
CASSLAGVIVYEQFF
TGTGCCAGCAGCCTAGCGGGAGTTATTGTATATGAGCAGTTCTTC
>TRBD2|TRBJ2-7|TRBV4-3|few|17
CASSHKMASGSVYEQYF
TGCGCCAGCAGCCACAAGATGGCTAGCGGGAGTGTCTACGAGCAGTACTTC
>-|TRBJ1-2|TRBV30|-|12
CAWSVPRPGYTF
TGTGCCTGGAGTGTCCCCAGGCCTGGCTACACCTTC
>TRBD2|TRBJ2-7|TRBV29-1|few|17
CSTGMVIGGGVPYEQYF
TGCAGCACCGGGATGGTGATCGGCGGGGGGGTTCCCTACGAGCAGTACTTC
>-|TRBJ2-1|TRBV5-1|-|16
CASSLAPGNAYNEQFF
TGCGCCAGCAGCTTGGCCCCCGGGAACGCGTACAATGAGCAGTTCTTC
>-|TRBJ2-1|TRBV6-5|-|14
CASSLPGEYGDKFF
TGTGCCAGCAGCCTTCCCGGCGAATACGGGGATAAGTTCTTC
>-|TRBJ1-4|TRBV18|-|14
CASSPTGLGEKLFF
TGTGCCAGCTCACCAACCGGTTTAGGTGAAAAACTGTTTTTT
>-|TRBJ2-5|TRBV6-6|-|13
CASSFGLQETQYF
TGTGCCAGCAGTTTCGGACTGCAAGAGACCCAGTACTTC
>-|TRBJ1-5|TRBV6-2/TRBV6-3|few|12
CATTESNQPQHF
TGTGCCACGACGGAGAGCAATCAGCCCCAGCATTTT
>-|TRBJ2-7|TRBV5-1|few|15
CASSLQPSRGNEQYF
TGCGCCAGCAGCCTCCAGCCGTCAAGGGGGAACGAGCAGTACTTC
>-|TRBJ2-1|TRBV29-1|few|12
CSVTVSYNEQFF
TGCAGCGTTACGGTCTCCTACAATGAGCAGTTCTTC
>TRBD1|TRBJ1-2|TRBV28|-|17
CASSLSSIGRGAYGYTF
TGTGCCAGCAGTTTAAGTTCAATCGGCAGGGGGGCCTATGGCTACACCTTC
>TRBD1|TRBJ2-7|TRBV27|-|16
CASSPRGKDRAYEQYF
TGTGCCAGCAGCCCGCGCGGTAAGGACAGGGCCTACGAGCAGTACTTC
>-|TRBJ2-1|TRBV6-6|-|16
CASRRNRESSYNEQFF
TGTGCCAGCAGAAGAAACAGGGAAAGCTCCTACAATGAGCAGTTCTTC
>TRBD1|TRBJ1-2|TRBV5-4|-|14
CASSLEQGAHGYTF
TGTGCCAGCAGCTTGGAACAGGGGGCGCATGGCTACACCTTC
>-|TRBJ2-5|TRBV20-1|-|12
CSASNVGETQYF
TGCAGTGCTAGTAACGTTGGGGAGACCCAGTACTTC
>-|TRBJ2-1|TRBV2|-|13
CASQFDYTNEQFF
TGTGCCAGCCAGTTCGATTACACCAATGAGCAGTTCTTC
>-|TRBJ1-2|TRBV6-5|-|14
CAGKRGYSDYGYTF
TGTGCCGGCAAGAGGGGTTACAGCGATTATGGCTACACCTTC
>TRBD1|TRBJ2-1|TRBV6-4|once|15
CASSERQGVRNEQFF
TGTGCCAGCAGTGAACGACAGGGTGTTAGAAATGAGCAGTTCTTC
>-|TRBJ1-5|TRBV25-1|-|13
CASSSKSNQPQHF
TGTGCCAGCAGTTCGAAAAGCAATCAGCCCCAGCATTTT
>TRBD2|TRBJ2-5|TRBV28|-|15
CASSFGGTRRETQYF
TGTGCCAGCAGTTTCGGGGGGACCAGGCGGGAGACCCAGTACTTC
>TRBD2|TRBJ2-7|TRBV28|few|16
CASSTTNLREGYEQYF
TGTGCCAGCAGTACTACGAATTTGCGGGAGGGTTACGAGCAGTACTTC
>TRBD2|TRBJ2-3|TRBV6-5|few|12
CASGRVTDTQYF
TGTGCCAGCGGGAGGGTAACAGATACGCAGTATTTT
>-|TRBJ2-1|TRBV6-2/TRBV6-3|-|15
CASSSYRDFYNEQFF
TGTGCCAGCAGTAGCTATCGGGACTTCTACAATGAGCAGTTCTTC
>-|TRBJ2-1|TRBV20-1|-|15
CSGSPWGGEYNEQFF
TGCAGTGGTAGTCCATGGGGCGGGGAATACAATGAGCAGTTCTTC
>-|TRBJ1-6|TRBV7-2|-|13
CASNIPGNSPLHF
TGTGCCAGCAACATCCCTGGTAATTCACCCCTCCACTTT
>-|TRBJ2-7|TRBV7-2|once|14
CASSSLGVSYEQYF
TGTGCCAGCAGCTCCCTCGGGGTCTCCTACGAGCAGTACTTC
>-|TRBJ2-3|TRBV10-3|-|14
CAISEKASTDTQYF
TGTGCCATCAGTGAGAAGGCTAGCACAGATACGCAGTATTTT
>-|TRBJ2-7|TRBV20-1|-|14
CSARGGAASYEQYF
TGCAGTGCAAGAGGGGGGGCGGCCTCCTACGAGCAGTACTTC
>TRBD2|TRBJ2-5|TRBV5-5|-|15
CASSSRTSGKETQYF
TGTGCCAGCAGCTCCAGGACTAGCGGGAAAGAGACCCAGTACTTC
>-|TRBJ2-7|TRBV6-1|-|12
CASSGTGPEQYF
TGTGCCAGCAGTGGAACAGGACCCGAGCAGTACTTC
>-|TRBJ2-7|TRBV7-9|few|17
CASSPAGISPNSYEQYF
TGTGCCAGCAGCCCGGCGGGCATAAGCCCCAACTCCTACGAGCAGTACTTC
>-|TRBJ2-3|TRBV3-1|few|12
CASSQAWDTQYF
TGTGCCAGCAGCCAAGCGTGGGATACGCAGTATTTT
>-|TRBJ1-1|TRBV4-2|-|14
CASSQDGGSFEAFF
TGTGCCAGCAGCCAAGATGGCGGCAGCTTTGAAGCTTTCTTT